This entry is about one T cell receptor beta chain. This record belongs to a study of PD-L1 blockade in urothelial cancer. Study information: Blood was evaluated 3 weeks (second dose) and 6 weeks after therapy began.

Data came from immunoSEQ multiplex PCR; TCRdb stores just in-frame clones and leaves some out. The table shows some 71,000 clones, with around 87% occurring only once. Time point of the sample: pretreatment peripheral blood. This CDR3 spans 15 amino acids. V was clipped by 7 bases and J by 4 bases, with 20 bases between them. CDR1 and CDR2 (germline): MDHEN, SYDVKM. The chain recombines TRBV28 with TRBJ2-7, with D possibly being TRBD2 (6 bases). Material: PBMCs, obtained around atezolizumab (anti-PD-L1) treatment. The receptor was derived from a man aged 55 to 70 with urothelial cancer. The CDR3 DNA reads as TGTGCCAGCACCCTGGAGGGGAAACCCCCATACGAGCAGTACTTC. The encoded protein is CASTLEGKPPYEQYF. The entire variable domain, with the rest obtained from reference TRBV28 and TRBJ2-7, is as follows: DVKVTQSSRYLVKRTGEKVFLECVQDMDHENMFWYRQDPGLGLRLIYFSYDVKMKEKGDIPEGYSVSREKKERFSLILESASTNQTSMYLCASTLEGKPPYEQYFGPGTRLTVT.